This T cell receptor (beta chain) was obtained from a study of T cells in localized non-small cell lung cancer. For this clone: The antigen remains unidentified.

Study-level results: Heterogeneity remains possible, as sequencing covered one tumor region only. Clonality peaked in uninvolved adjacent lung rather than tumor. Those with higher blood T cell density had longer overall survival. When the top 100 tumor clones were examined, a median around 58 of them also appeared in the adjacent lung, which was paired and uninvolved.

The method was immunoSEQ multiplex PCR; TCRdb's version includes in-frame clones alone and lacks a portion of them. Found here are about 59,000 clones, 90% of them singletons; the top ten hold roughly 2%. Trimming left V 5 bases short and J 0 bases short, with 11 bases between. The CDR3 is 14 amino acids. Germline V gives CDR1 SGHTA, CDR2 FQGNSA. The rearrangement uses TRBV7-2 and TRBJ2-7, with D tentatively TRBD1 (5 bases). Material: peripheral blood, obtained before any cancer treatment. The receptor comes from a woman between 35 and 70 years old with stage I lung adenocarcinoma. CDR3: CASSVGATSYEQYF. Written as DNA, the CDR3 is TGTGCCAGCAGCGTAGGGGCAACCTCCTACGAGCAGTACTTC.